Included here is one T cell receptor beta chain sequence, with context. Its antigen is not yet known. No clone much larger than this one lies a single base away; base qualities are absent. Within a library made for alpha chains, this beta chain is off target, and its count is uninformative. This entry belongs to a study of spatial heterogeneity in lung cancer (dated by TCRdb to between 2019 and 2020). Regarding the research as a whole: Beta-chain transcripts were consistently detected in greater numbers than alpha-chain transcripts, which likely reflects a higher abundance of beta-chain transcripts. A strong correlation was found between TCR transcript counts in tumor regions and a T cell transcriptional module score from matched bulk RNA-seq. In the raw uncorrected reads, each unique combination of TCR and UMI appeared on average more than ten times. The study quantitatively compared TCR alpha and beta repertoires across multiple tumor regions, matched nontumor lung and blood in non-small cell lung cancer. Nonsynonymous mutation counts, determined by whole-exome sequencing of tumor tissue, were related to TCR repertoire features. At surgery, roughly 220 tumor regions, almost 65 matched nontumor lung samples and 45 to 60 PBMC samples were TCR-sequenced for both alpha and beta chains.

The library was obtained by 5' RACE. The reads were generated on a NextSeq 500. The TCR library protocol attached a unique molecular identifier to each TCR cDNA molecule to allow correction of PCR and sequencing errors. As for the original processing: TCR identification, UMI-based error correction and CDR3 extraction were all carried out with Decombinator tools. Expanded TCRs were defined as those above a frequency of 2 per 1,000, corresponding to the top 1% of the tumor frequency distribution. Expanded tumor TCRs were classed as regional if statistically deemed absent (corrected P<0.05) from at least one tumor region, otherwise ubiquitous. Renyi diversity was computed with the R vegan package after each repertoire had been subsampled 100 times to 5,000 TCRs. CDR3 similarity networks were constructed using string-kernel similarity of amino acid triplets, with links drawn between CDR3s whose pairwise similarity was above 0.82. The raw public reads went through TCRdb reprocessing: fastp at Q25, MiXCR clone calling, in-frame beta chains kept. All rows with the same CDR3 protein become a single entry with the most common DNA and genes. These V and J calls are TCRdb output, not the study's own analysis. The sample table holds 2,000 to 2,500 distinct CDR3 sequences, of which over 20% were seen once. The top ten clonotypes cover approximately 12% of the sample.

This specimen's time point label, interpreted: sample taken at primary tumor resection. Samples were obtained from approximately 77 patients with early-stage, untreated non-small cell lung cancer from the lung TRACERx cohort. For TCR sequencing, whole RNA was extracted from tumor and nontumor lung tissue, or from cryopreserved PBMC samples, and no cell sorting was done. Patients were selected for TCR sequencing only if sufficient RNA was available from at least two tumor regions. Before being selected, tumor and adjacent nontumor lung specimens were reviewed by a lung pathologist. Overall study outcomes, separate from this receptor: The count of ubiquitous expanded TCRs correlated with the count of ubiquitous nonsynonymous mutations, and the count of regional expanded TCRs correlated with the count of regional nonsynonymous mutations. Additional single-cell paired TCR alpha and beta sequencing was considered necessary to confirm, at a functional level, the hypothesis that regional TCRs recognize regional mutations. TCR-seq coverage of tumor T cells was estimated to be only about 7% for alpha chains and 13% to 15% for beta chains. A correlation was observed between the number of expanded intratumoral alpha and beta TCRs and the tumor nonsynonymous mutation count.

The germline V gene (reference sequence) gives CDR1 as DFQATT and CDR2 as SNEGSKA. The CDR3 contains 12 residues, cysteine and phenylalanine counted. Solely the CDR3 DNA is kept, with 36 bases framed from the first base. After removal of 5 bases from V and 0 bases from J, the junction retains 1 base not matched to a gene. The material was lung tumor tissue, obtained at surgery. The rearrangement joined TRBV20-1 to TRBJ2-7, with 7 bases in between that match TRBD1. The receptor comes from a male donor with early-stage non-small cell lung cancer. This receptor carries the CDR3 CSARQGSYEQYF. Here is the DNA: TGCAGTGCTCGACAGGGCTCCTACGAGCAGTACTTC.